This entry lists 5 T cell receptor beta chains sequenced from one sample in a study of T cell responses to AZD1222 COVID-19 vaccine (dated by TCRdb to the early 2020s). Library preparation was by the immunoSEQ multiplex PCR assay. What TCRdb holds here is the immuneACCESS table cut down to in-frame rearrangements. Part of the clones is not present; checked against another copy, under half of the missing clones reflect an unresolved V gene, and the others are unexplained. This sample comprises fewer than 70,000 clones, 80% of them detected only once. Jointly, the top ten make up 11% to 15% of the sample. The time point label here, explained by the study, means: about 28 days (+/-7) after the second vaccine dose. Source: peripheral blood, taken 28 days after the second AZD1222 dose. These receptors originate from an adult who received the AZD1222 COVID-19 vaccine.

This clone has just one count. Here the CDR3 DNA reads TGTGCCAGCTCACCTGGCGGGGAGATGGGCTACACCTTC. Its protein product is CASSPGGEMGYTF. The genes are TRBV18 and TRBJ1-2; D gene unclear. Between the trimmed V and J ends, which lost 3 bases and 8 bases, there was a span of 13 bases. The CDR3 covers 13 residues. Germline CDR1 reads KGHSH; CDR2 reads LQKENI.

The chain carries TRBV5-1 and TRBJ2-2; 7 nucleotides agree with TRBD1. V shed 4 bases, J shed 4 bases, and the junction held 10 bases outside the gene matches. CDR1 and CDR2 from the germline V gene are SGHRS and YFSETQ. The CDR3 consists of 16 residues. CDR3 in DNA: TGCGCCAGCAGCCCGTTACAGGGGATGGGCACCGGGGAGCTGTTTTTT. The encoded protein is CASSPLQGMGTGELFF.

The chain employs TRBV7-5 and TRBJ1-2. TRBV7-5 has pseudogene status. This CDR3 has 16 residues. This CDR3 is CARTTFRGISNYGYTF. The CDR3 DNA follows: TGTGCCAGAACGACATTCCGGGGGATATCTAACTATGGCTACACCTTC.

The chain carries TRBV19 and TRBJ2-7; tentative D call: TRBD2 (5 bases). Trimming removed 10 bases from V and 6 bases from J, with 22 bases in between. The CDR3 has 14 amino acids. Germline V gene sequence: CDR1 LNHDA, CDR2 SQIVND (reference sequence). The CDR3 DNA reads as TGTGCCACCTCGACGAGGGTGTCTGAAAGCGAGCAGTACTTC. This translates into CATSTRVSESEQYF.

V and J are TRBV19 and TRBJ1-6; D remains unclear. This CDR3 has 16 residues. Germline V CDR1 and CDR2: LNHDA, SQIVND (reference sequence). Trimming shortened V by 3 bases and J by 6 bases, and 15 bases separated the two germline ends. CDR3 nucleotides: TGTGCCAGTAGTATGGATCCGGGGTTGGGTAATTCACCCCTCCACTTT. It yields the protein CASSMDPGLGNSPLHF.